These 20 T cell receptor beta chains share one sample of origin, sequenced in a study of CD8+ T cells in alopecia areata. Regarding treatment: oral pan-JAK inhibitor, 5-10 mg twice daily. Investigators isolated RNA and reverse transcribed it into cDNA to act as the sequencing template. Sequencing was performed with immunoSEQ multiplex PCR; in TCRdb, only in-frame clones are kept and a portion is missing. The sample has about 99,000 clones, approximately 84% seen once. The starting material was CD8+ T cells sorted from blood, obtained at roughly week 30, from a patient treated with tofacitinib. The receptors here all came from a human donor with alopecia areata.

The chain's CDR3 is CASSLGQGSDEQFF. CDR3 bases: TGTGCCAGTAGTTTAGGACAGGGTTCGGATGAGCAGTTCTTC. The rearrangement joins TRBV19 to TRBJ2-1, with 8 positions matching TRBD1. The V segment lost 5 bases and the J segment 8 bases; nucleotides outside the gene matches: 8. The CDR3 covers 14 residues. CDR1 is LNHDA, CDR2 SQIVND, per germline (reference sequence).

This clone was picked up a small number of times. The chain links TRBV27 to TRBJ1-5; tentatively, D is TRBD1 (5 bases). The CDR3 has 16 residues. Germline CDR1 MNHEY, CDR2 SMNVEV (reference sequence). V dropped 0 bases and J dropped 7 bases, with 16 bases sitting between them. The CDR3 DNA reads TGTGCCAGCAGTTTATCGGTCCCCCTTGGGACCCAGCCCCAGCATTTT. This codes for CASSLSVPLGTQPQHF.

The rearrangement uses TRBV4-1 and TRBJ2-2, with 13 nucleotides matching TRBD2. CDR3 length: 19 amino acids. Trimming at V came to 1 base and at J to 7 bases, leaving 12 bases not matched to a gene. Germline assignment: CDR1 MGHRA and CDR2 YSYEKL. The DNA for the CDR3 is TGCGCCAGCAGCCAAGGCGTCGGACTAGCGGGAGTTGTGGGCGGGGAGCTGTTTTTT. Its protein product is CASSQGVGLAGVVGGELFF.

V usage is TRBV9 and J usage is TRBJ2-7, with 7 bases aligning to TRBD2. V gave up 4 bases and J gave up 2 bases; unmatched junction bases: 9. This CDR3 spans 15 amino acids. Germline V gene data show CDR1 as SGDLS and CDR2 as YYNGEE. CDR3 region: CASSPRTGGPYEQYF. CDR3 coding DNA: TGTGCCAGCAGCCCCCGGACGGGAGGCCCCTACGAGCAGTACTTC.

CDR3 amino acids: CAWSVYDGNEQFF. DNA of the CDR3: TGTGCCTGGAGTGTATATGACGGCAATGAGCAGTTCTTC. The chain links TRBV30 to TRBJ2-1; no clear D gene. The germline gives CDR1 GTSNPN, CDR2 SVGIG (reference sequence). This CDR3 region has 13 residues. Trimming took off 0 bases at V and 6 bases at J, with 9 bases between the two ends.

This chain joins TRBV11-2 and TRBJ2-4; 8 positions match TRBD2. CDR3 size: 15 residues. Germline CDR1 and CDR2: SGHAT and FQNNGV. Unmatched junction bases numbered 3, after V lost 5 bases and J lost 0 bases. CDR3 DNA sequence: TGTGCCAGCAGCCCGGGGGGGGGAGCCAAAAACATTCAGTACTTC. It yields the protein CASSPGGGAKNIQYF.

The V call is TRBV7-8, the J call TRBJ2-1; possibly TRBD1 for D (5 bases). Trimming left V 1 base short and J 5 bases short, with 15 bases between. From germline, CDR1 is SGHVS and CDR2 FQNEAQ. The CDR3 sequence is 16 residues long. CDR3: CASSLGSQGRDNEQFF. CDR3 DNA: TGTGCCAGCAGCTTAGGTAGCCAGGGAAGAGACAATGAGCAGTTCTTC.

This rearrangement joins TRBV11-1 to TRBJ2-7; weak D call: TRBD1 (6 bases). Trimming took off 5 bases at V and 2 bases at J, with 10 bases between the two ends. Germline V gene data show CDR1 as SGHAT and CDR2 as FQDESV (reference sequence). The CDR3 totals 13 residues. This CDR3 reads CASSHQGPYEQYF. Written as DNA, the CDR3 is TGTGCCAGCAGCCATCAGGGGCCCTACGAGCAGTACTTC. The full variable domain, in which reference TRBV11-1 and TRBJ2-7 provide the parts outside the CDR3, is EAEVAQSPRYKITEKSQAVAFWCDPISGHATLYWYRQILGQGPELLVQFQDESVVDDSQLPKDRFSAERLKGVDSTLKIQPAELGDSAMYLCASSHQGPYEQYFGPGTRLTVT.

CDR3 sequence: CASSQYTNTEAFF. The CDR3 DNA follows: TGCGCCAGCAGCCAGTACACGAACACTGAAGCTTTCTTT. The chain is built from TRBV4-1 and TRBJ1-1; D gene unclear. V lost 3 bases to trimming and J lost 1 base, with 6 bases between them. This CDR3 comprises 13 residues. Germline CDR1 and CDR2: MGHRA and YSYEKL.

The chain is built from TRBV29-1 and TRBJ2-1; D remains unclear. This CDR3 region has 15 residues. Trimming shortened V by 4 bases and J by 0 bases, and 13 bases separated the two germline ends. Germline-derived CDR1 and CDR2 are SQVTM and ANQGSEA. For the CDR3, the DNA is TGCAGCGTTGCGGCTGAGGAAAGCTCCTACAATGAGCAGTTCTTC. It encodes CSVAAEESSYNEQFF.

The gene calls are TRBV5-4 and TRBJ1-4; 7 nucleotides agree with TRBD1. CDR3 length equals 14 residues. V trimming: 2 bases; J trimming: 5 bases; junction bases outside the gene matches: 3. Per the germline V gene, CDR1 is SGHNT and CDR2 is YYREEE (reference sequence). The CDR3 DNA sequence: TGTGCCAGCAGCTTCTCAGGGGGAAATGAAAAACTGTTTTTT. It is translated as CASSFSGGNEKLFF.

The chain has TRBV27 and TRBJ2-2; tentative D call: TRBD2 (5 bases). Trimming shortened V by 7 bases and J by 6 bases, and 15 bases separated the two germline ends. CDR1 is MNHEY, CDR2 SMNVEV, per germline (reference sequence). The CDR3 length is 14 residues. The CDR3 sequence is CASTQLGGAGELFF. In DNA, the CDR3 is TGTGCCAGCACCCAACTAGGAGGCGCCGGGGAGCTGTTTTTT.

This chain links TRBV27 with TRBJ2-7; 11 bases fit TRBD2. CDR3 length: 14 amino acids. The germline gives CDR1 MNHEY, CDR2 SMNVEV (reference sequence). The V segment lost 2 bases and the J segment 4 bases; nucleotides outside the gene matches: 1. This CDR3 reads CASSLLAGGYEQYF. CDR3 coding DNA: TGTGCCAGCAGTTTACTAGCGGGGGGTTACGAGCAGTACTTC.

V usage is TRBV7-8 and J usage is TRBJ2-2; 13 bases match TRBD2. With V trimmed by 5 bases and J by 7 bases, 7 bases remained unmatched. Germline CDR1 and CDR2: SGHVS and FQNEAQ. CDR3 size: 16 residues. The CDR3, as DNA: TGTGCCAGCAGCCCACTCGGACTAGCGGGAGACGGGGAGCTGTTTTTT. This gives the protein CASSPLGLAGDGELFF.

V and J are TRBV11-2 and TRBJ2-1, with D possibly TRBD2 on 5 matching bases. Trimming removed 5 bases at V and 10 bases at J, with 12 bases between. The CDR3 is 12 residues long. In germline, CDR1 is SGHAT, CDR2 FQNNGV. The CDR3 DNA is TGTGCCAGCAGCCGCGAGGGTTTCGAGCAGTTCTTC. As protein: CASSREGFEQFF. Looking up the rest from reference TRBV11-2 and TRBJ2-1 gives the full variable domain: EAGVAQSPRYKIIEKRQSVAFWCNPISGHATLYWYQQILGQGPKLLIQFQNNGVVDDSQLPKDRFSAERLKGVDSTLKIQPAKLEDSAVYLCASSREGFEQFFGPGTRLTVL.

This rearrangement joins TRBV4-1 to TRBJ2-1; D may be TRBD1 (6 bases). This CDR3 contains 15 residues. Germline lookup yields CDR1 MGHRA and CDR2 YSYEKL. Trimming stripped 3 bases from V and 6 bases from J, with 15 bases between. The DNA for the CDR3 is TGCGCCAGCAGCCATAGCACAGGGTCTGGCAATGAGCAGTTCTTC. This encodes CASSHSTGSGNEQFF.

The chain has TRBV5-6 and TRBJ2-5; 10 bases agree with TRBD2. TRBJ2-7 matches the DNA end more closely, so the J call is doubtful. The CDR3 is 15 amino acids. CDR1 SGHDT and CDR2 YYEEEE come from the germline V gene. Here the CDR3 DNA reads TGTGCCAGCAGCTTGACTAGCGGGGAGATCTACGAGCAGTACTTC. It translates to CASSLTSGEIYEQYF.

This chain joins TRBV7-9 and TRBJ2-3; D unclear. In germline, CDR1 is SEHNR, CDR2 FQNEAQ (reference sequence). The CDR3 consists of 14 residues. Trimming pared 6 bases from V and 6 bases from J, leaving 16 bases between. In nucleotides, the CDR3 is TGTGCCAGCAGGGTTCCCTCTACCTGGGATACGCAGTATTTT. Its protein product is CASRVPSTWDTQYF.

The V call is TRBV6-1, the J call TRBJ1-5, with no clear D. The CDR3 loop spans 14 amino acids. CDR1 is MNHNS, CDR2 SASEGT, per germline. V was trimmed by 4 bases and J by 3 bases, leaving 10 bases between them. In nucleotides, the CDR3 is TGTGCCAGCAGTGTGAGGCGGTCCAATCAGCCCCAGCATTTT. Its translation is CASSVRRSNQPQHF.

The chain uses TRBV12-5 and TRBJ2-7; perhaps D is TRBD1 or TRBD2 (6 bases each). There are 13 residues in the CDR3. The V end was cut by 3 bases, the J end by 6 bases, with 12 bases between. Per germline, CDR1 LGHNT and CDR2 FRNRAP. CDR3 in DNA: TGTGCTAGTGGTTTCGGGGGCCCGATCGAGCAGTACTTC. Translating it yields CASGFGGPIEQYF.